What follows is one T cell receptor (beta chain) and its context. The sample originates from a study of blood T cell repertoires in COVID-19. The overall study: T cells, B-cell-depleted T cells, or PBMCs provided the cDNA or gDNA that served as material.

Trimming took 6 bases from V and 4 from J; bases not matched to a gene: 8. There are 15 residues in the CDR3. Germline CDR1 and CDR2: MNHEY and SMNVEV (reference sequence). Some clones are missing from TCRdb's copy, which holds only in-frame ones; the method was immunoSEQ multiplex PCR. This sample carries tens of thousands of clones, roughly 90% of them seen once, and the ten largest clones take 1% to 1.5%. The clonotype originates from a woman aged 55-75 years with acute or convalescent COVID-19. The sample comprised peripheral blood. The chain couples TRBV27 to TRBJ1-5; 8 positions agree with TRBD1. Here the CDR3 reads CASSTGTGGNQPQHF. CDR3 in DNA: TGTGCCAGCAGCACCGGGACAGGTGGTAATCAGCCCCAGCATTTT.